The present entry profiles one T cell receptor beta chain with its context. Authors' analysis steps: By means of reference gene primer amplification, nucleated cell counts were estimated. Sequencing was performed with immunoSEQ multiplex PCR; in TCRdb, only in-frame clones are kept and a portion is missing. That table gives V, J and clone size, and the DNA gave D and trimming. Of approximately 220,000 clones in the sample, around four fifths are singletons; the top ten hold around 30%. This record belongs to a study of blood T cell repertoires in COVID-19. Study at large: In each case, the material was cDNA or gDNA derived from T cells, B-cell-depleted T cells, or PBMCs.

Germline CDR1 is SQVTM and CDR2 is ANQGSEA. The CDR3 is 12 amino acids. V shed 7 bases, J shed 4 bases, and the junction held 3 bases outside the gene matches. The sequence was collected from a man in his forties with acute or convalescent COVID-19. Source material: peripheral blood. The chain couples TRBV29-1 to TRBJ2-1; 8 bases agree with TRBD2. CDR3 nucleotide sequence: TGCAGCGGCCTAGCGGGTTACAATGAGCAGTTCTTC. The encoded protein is CSGLAGYNEQFF.